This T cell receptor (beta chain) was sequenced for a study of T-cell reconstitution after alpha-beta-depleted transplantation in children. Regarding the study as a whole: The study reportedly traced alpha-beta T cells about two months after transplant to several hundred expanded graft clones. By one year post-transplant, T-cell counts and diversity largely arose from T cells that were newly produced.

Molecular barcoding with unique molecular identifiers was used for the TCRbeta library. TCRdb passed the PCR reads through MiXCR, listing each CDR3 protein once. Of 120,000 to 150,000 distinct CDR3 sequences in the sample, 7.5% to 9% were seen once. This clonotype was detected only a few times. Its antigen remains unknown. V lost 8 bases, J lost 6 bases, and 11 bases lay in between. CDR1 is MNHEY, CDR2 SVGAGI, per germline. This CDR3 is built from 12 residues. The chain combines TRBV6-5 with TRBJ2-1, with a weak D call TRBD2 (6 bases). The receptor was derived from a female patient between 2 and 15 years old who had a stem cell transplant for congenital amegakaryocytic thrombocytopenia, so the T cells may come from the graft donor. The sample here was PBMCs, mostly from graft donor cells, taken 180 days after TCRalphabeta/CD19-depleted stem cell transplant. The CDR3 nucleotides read TGTGCCAGCTTGGGACTCGGCAATGAGCAGTTCTTC. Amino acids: CASLGLGNEQFF.